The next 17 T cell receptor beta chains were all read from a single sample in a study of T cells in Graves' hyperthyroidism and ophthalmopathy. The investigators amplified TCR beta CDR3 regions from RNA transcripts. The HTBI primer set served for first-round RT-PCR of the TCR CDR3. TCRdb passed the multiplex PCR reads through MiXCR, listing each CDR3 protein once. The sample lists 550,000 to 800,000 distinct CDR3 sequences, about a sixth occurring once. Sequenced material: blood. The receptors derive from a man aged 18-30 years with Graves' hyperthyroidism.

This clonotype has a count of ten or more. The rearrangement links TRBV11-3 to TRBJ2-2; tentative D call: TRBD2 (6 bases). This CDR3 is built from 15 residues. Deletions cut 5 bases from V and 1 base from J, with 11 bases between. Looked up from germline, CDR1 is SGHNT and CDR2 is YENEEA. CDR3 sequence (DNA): TGTGCCAGCAGCCCCCTGCGGGAGAACACCGGGGAGCTGTTTTTT. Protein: CASSPLRENTGELFF. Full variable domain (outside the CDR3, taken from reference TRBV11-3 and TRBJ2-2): EAGVVQSPRYKIIEKKQPVAFWCNPISGHNTLYWYLQNLGQGPELLIRYENEEAVDDSQLPKDRFSAERLKGVDSTLKIQPAELGDSAVYLCASSPLRENTGELFFGEGSRLTVL.

The CDR3 DNA reads TGCAGTGCTAGAGATCTCCCCGGGGAGCTGTTTTTT. It is translated as CSARDLPGELFF. The chain is built from TRBV20-1 and TRBJ2-2; no reliable D call. The V and J ends lost 0 bases and 6 bases respectively, with 5 bases between them. The CDR3 runs to 12 residues. CDR1 and CDR2 from the germline V gene are DFQATT and SNEGSKA (reference sequence).

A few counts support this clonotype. CDR3 sequence (DNA): TGTGCCAGCAGCCAAGAGGGCAGGGCTGGAAACACCATATATTTT. Translation: CASSQEGRAGNTIYF. The chain uses TRBV3-1 and TRBJ1-3, with a tentative D call TRBD1 (5 bases). Germline V gives CDR1 LGHDT, CDR2 YNNKEL (reference sequence). This CDR3 comprises 15 residues. V lost 0 bases and J lost 2, with 8 bases in between. The full variable domain, with the rest looked up from reference TRBV3-1 and TRBJ1-3, is DTAVSQTPKYLVTQMGNDKSIKCEQNLGHDTMYWYKQDSKKFLKIMFSYNNKELIINETVPNRFSPKSPDKAHLNLHINSLELGDSAVYFCASSQEGRAGNTIYFGEGSWLTVV.

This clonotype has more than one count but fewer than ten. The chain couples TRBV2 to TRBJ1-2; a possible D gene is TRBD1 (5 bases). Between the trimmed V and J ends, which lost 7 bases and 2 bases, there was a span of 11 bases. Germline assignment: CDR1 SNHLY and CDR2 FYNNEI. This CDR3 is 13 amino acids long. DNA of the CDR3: TGTGCCAGCACGAGGGAGGGGAACTATGGCTACACCTTC. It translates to CASTREGNYGYTF.

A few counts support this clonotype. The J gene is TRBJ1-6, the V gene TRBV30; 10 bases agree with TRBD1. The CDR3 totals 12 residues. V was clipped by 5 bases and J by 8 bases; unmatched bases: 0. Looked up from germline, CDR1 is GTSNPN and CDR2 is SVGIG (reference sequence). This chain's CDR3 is CAWGQGDSPLHF. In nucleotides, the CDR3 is TGTGCCTGGGGACAGGGGGATTCACCCCTCCACTTT. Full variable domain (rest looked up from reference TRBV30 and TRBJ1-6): SQTIHQWPATLVQPVGSPLSLECTVEGTSNPNLYWYRQAAGRGLQLLFYSVGIGQISSEVPQNLSASRPQDRQFILSSKKLLLSDSGFYLCAWGQGDSPLHFGNGTRLTVT.

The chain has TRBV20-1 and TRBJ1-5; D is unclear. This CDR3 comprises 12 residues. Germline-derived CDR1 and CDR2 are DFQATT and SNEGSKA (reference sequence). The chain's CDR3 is CSALWSNQPQHF. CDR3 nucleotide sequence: TGCAGCGCCCTTTGGAGCAATCAGCCCCAGCATTTT.

In DNA, the CDR3 is TGTGCCAGCAGTTTTCTTGACGTGGTTGCGGGGGGGAATCAGCCCCAGCATTTT. The encoded protein is CASSFLDVVAGGNQPQHF. The chain has TRBV12-3 or TRBV12-4 and TRBJ1-5, with D perhaps matching TRBD1 (5 bases). V was clipped by 3 bases and J by 4 bases, with 22 bases between them. This CDR3 contains 18 residues.

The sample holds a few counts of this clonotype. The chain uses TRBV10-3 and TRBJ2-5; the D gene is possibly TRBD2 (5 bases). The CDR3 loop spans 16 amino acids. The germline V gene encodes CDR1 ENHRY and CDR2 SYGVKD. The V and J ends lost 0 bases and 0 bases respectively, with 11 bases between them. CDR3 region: CAISESGEIYQETQYF. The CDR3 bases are TGTGCCATCAGTGAGTCGGGAGAGATTTACCAAGAGACCCAGTACTTC.

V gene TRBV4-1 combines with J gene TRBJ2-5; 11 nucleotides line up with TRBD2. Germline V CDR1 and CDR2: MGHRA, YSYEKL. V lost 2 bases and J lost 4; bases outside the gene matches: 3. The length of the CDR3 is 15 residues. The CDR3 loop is CASSQPGLAVETQYF. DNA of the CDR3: TGCGCCAGCAGCCAACCGGGACTAGCGGTAGAGACCCAGTACTTC.

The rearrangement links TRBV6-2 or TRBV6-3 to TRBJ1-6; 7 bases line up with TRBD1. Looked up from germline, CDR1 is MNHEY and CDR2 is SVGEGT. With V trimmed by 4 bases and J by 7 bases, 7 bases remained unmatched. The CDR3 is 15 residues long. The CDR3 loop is CASSSEDRINSPLHF. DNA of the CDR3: TGTGCCAGCAGTTCGGAGGACAGGATCAATTCACCCCTCCACTTT.

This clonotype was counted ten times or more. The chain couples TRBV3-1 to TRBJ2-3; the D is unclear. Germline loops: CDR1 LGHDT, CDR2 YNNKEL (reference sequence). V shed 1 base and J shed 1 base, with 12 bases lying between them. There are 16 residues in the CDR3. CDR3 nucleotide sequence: TGTGCCAGCAGCCAAGGAGTTCAAAGCCGCACAGATACGCAGTATTTT. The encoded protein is CASSQGVQSRTDTQYF.

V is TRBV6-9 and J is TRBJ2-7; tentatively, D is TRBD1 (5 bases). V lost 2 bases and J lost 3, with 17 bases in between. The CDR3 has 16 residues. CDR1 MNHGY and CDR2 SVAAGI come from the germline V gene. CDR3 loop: CASSYPQEELLYEQYF. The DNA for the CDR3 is TGTGCCAGCAGTTATCCACAGGAAGAGCTTCTCTACGAGCAGTACTTC.

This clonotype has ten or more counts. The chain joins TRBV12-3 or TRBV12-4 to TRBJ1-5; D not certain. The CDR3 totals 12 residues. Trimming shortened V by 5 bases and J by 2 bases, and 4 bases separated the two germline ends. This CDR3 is CASSRGNQPQHF. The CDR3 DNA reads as TGTGCCAGCAGTCGGGGCAATCAGCCCCAGCATTTT.

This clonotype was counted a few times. CDR3 coding DNA: TGTGCCAGCAGGCAGGGAACGGGACCCTCCTACGAGCAGTACTTC. Residues: CASRQGTGPSYEQYF. The J gene is TRBJ2-7, the V gene TRBV27; D may match TRBD1 or TRBD2 (5 bases each). V was trimmed by 6 bases and J by 0 bases, leaving 15 bases between them. The CDR3 has 15 amino acids. Germline CDR1 MNHEY, CDR2 SMNVEV (reference sequence).

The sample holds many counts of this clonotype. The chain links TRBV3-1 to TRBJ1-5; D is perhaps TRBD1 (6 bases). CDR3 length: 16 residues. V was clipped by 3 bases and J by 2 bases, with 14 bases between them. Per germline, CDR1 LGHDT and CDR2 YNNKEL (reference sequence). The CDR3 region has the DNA TGTGCCAGCAGCCAGGGACACCAAGGGGGCAATCAGCCCCAGCATTTT. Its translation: CASSQGHQGGNQPQHF.

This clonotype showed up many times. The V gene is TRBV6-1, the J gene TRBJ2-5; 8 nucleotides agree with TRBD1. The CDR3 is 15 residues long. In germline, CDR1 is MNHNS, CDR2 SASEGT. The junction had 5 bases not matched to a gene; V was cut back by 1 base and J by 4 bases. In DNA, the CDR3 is TGTGCCAGCAGTGAAGGAGGACAGGGACGAGAGACCCAGTACTTC. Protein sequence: CASSEGGQGRETQYF.

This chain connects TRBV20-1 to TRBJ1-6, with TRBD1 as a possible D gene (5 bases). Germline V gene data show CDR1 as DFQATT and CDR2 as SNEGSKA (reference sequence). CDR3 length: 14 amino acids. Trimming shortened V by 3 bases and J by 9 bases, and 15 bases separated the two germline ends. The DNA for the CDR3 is TGCAGTGCTAGGGACCCTAGGGACGCTTCACCCCTCCACTTT. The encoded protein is CSARDPRDASPLHF.